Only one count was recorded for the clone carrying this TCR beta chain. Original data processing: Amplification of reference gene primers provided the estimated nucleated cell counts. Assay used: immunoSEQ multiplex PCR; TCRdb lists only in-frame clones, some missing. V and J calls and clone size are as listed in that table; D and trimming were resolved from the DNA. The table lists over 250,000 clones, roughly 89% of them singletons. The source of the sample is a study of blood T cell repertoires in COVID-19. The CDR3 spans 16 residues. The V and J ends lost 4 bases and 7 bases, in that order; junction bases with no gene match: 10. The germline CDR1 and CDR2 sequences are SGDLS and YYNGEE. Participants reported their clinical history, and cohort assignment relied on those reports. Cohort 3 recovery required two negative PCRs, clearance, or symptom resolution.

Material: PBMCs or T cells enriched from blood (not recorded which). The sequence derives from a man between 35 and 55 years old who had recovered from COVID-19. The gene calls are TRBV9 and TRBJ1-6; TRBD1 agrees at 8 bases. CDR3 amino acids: CASSPSRQGLNSPLHF. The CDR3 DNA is TGTGCCAGCAGCCCCAGCAGACAGGGGCTAAATTCACCCCTCCACTTT.